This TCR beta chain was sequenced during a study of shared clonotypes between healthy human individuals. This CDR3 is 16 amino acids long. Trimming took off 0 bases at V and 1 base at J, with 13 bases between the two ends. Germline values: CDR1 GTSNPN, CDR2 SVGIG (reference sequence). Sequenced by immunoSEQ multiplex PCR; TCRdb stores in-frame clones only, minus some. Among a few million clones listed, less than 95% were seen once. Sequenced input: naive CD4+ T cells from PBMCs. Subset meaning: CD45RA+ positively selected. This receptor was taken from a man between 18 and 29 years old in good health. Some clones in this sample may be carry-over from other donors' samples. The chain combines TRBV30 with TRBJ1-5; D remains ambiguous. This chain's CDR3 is CAWSVQRVGSNQPQHF. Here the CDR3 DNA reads TGTGCCTGGAGTGTACAGAGGGTAGGGAGCAATCAGCCCCAGCATTTT.